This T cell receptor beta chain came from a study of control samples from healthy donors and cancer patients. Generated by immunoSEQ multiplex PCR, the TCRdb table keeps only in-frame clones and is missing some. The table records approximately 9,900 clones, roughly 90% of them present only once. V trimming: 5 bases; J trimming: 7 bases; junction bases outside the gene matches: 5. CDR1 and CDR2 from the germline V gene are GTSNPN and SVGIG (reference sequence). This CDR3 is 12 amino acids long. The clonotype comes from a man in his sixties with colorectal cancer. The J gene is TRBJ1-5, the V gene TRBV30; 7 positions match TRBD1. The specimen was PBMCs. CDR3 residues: CAWDRAGQPQHF. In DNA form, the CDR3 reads TGTGCCTGGGACAGGGCCGGGCAGCCCCAGCATTTT.